A selection of T cell receptor beta chains follows, all from one sample in a study of CD8+ T cells in alopecia areata. The assay was immunoSEQ multiplex PCR, and TCRdb's table has in-frame clones only and misses some. The data contain 200,000 or so clones, nearly 60% of them seen just once; the ten biggest clones take up 5.5%. The source material was CD4+ T cells sorted from blood, sampled at week 24, from a patient treated with tofacitinib. Source of these receptors: a human donor with alopecia areata. CDR3s include the opening cysteine and the closing phenylalanine or tryptophan. A D gene is named only where the DNA matches it firmly. Size is stated for part of the rows, as once, few or many counts, or as a class when the clone is expanded.

abundance | j_gene | v_gene | d_gene | CDR3aa | CDR3nt
few | TRBJ2-3 | TRBV11-2 | . | CASSLRGGASTDTQYF | TGTGCCAGCAGCCTCAGGGGCGGTGCTAGCACAGATACGCAGTATTTT
. | TRBJ1-1 | TRBV6-5 | . | CASSRGNQGGTEAFF | TGTGCCAGCAGCCGGGGGAACCAGGGAGGGACTGAAGCTTTCTTT
. | TRBJ2-5 | TRBV30 | TRBD2 | CAWSASGSQETQYF | TGTGCCTGGAGTGCTAGCGGGTCACAAGAGACCCAGTACTTC
. | TRBJ1-2 | TRBV29-1 | . | CSVASDSYGYTF | TGCAGCGTTGCATCGGACAGCTATGGCTACACCTTC
. | TRBJ2-1 | TRBV7-6 | . | CASSLYGSTTYNEQFF | TGTGCCAGCAGCTTATATGGGAGTACCACCTACAATGAGCAGTTCTTC
. | TRBJ1-1 | TRBV5-1 | . | CASRGPRDTEAFF | TGCGCCAGCAGGGGCCCGCGGGACACTGAAGCTTTCTTT
once | TRBJ1-2 | TRBV4-2 | . | CASSHDSGRVNYGYTF | TGTGCCAGCAGCCACGACTCTGGACGGGTGAACTATGGCTACACCTTC
. | TRBJ1-1 | TRBV30 | . | CAWRNRGDTEAFF | TGTGCCTGGAGGAACCGGGGGGACACTGAAGCTTTCTTT
. | TRBJ2-1 | TRBV2 | . | CASERGTYNEQFF | TGTGCCAGCGAAAGGGGAACCTACAATGAGCAGTTCTTC
. | TRBJ2-6 | TRBV14 | . | CASSQYRGTESSGANVLTF | TGTGCCAGCAGCCAATACAGAGGGACTGAGAGCTCTGGGGCCAACGTCCTGACTTTC
few | TRBJ1-3 | TRBV30 | . | CAWSVPLFIAALSGNTIYF | TGTGCCTGGAGTGTACCTTTATTTATCGCCGCACTCTCTGGAAACACCATATATTTT
. | TRBJ2-5 | TRBV2 | TRBD1 | CASTGTGQLQETQYF | TGTGCCAGCACGGGCACGGGACAGCTCCAAGAGACCCAGTACTTC
. | TRBJ1-1 | TRBV4-3 | TRBD1 | CASSQYRGANTEAFF | TGCGCCAGCAGCCAGTACAGGGGGGCGAACACTGAAGCTTTCTTT
. | TRBJ2-3 | TRBV21-1 | . | CASSTIRDTSLPTDTQYF | TGTGCCAGCAGCACCATCAGGGACACCTCCCTCCCCACAGATACGCAGTATTTT
. | TRBJ2-3 | TRBV5-1 | TRBD1 | CASRREQGASDTQYF | TGCGCCAGCAGGAGGGAACAGGGGGCTTCAGATACGCAGTATTTT
. | TRBJ1-2 | TRBV9 | . | CASSPGTTRDYGYTF | TGTGCCAGCAGCCCGGGGACAACGAGGGACTATGGCTACACCTTC
. | TRBJ2-7 | TRBV4-1 | . | CASSQRSPDGEQYF | TGCGCCAGCAGCCAACGGAGCCCGGACGGGGAGCAGTACTTC
. | TRBJ2-1 | TRBV30 | TRBD2 | CAWSRTSGSSYNEQFF | TGTGCCTGGAGTAGGACTAGCGGAAGCTCCTACAATGAGCAGTTCTTC
few | TRBJ1-1 | TRBV11-1 | . | CASSLNGLNTEAFF | TGTGCCAGCAGCTTAAACGGACTGAACACTGAAGCTTTCTTT
once | TRBJ2-3 | TRBV6-5 | TRBD2 | CASSLGLAGTDTQYF | TGTGCCAGCAGTCTGGGACTAGCGGGGACAGATACGCAGTATTTT
few | TRBJ1-4 | TRBV6-5 | TRBD1 | CASSYTGTGKEKLFF | TGTGCCAGCAGTTACACCGGGACAGGGAAGGAAAAACTGTTTTTT
. | TRBJ2-3 | TRBV5-1 | TRBD2 | CASKTSGRSADTQYF | TGCGCCAGCAAGACTAGCGGGAGGTCCGCAGATACGCAGTATTTT
few | TRBJ2-3 | TRBV6-6 | . | CASSYPQGGGVPQYF | TGTGCCAGCAGTTACCCGCAAGGGGGTGGTGTTCCGCAGTATTTT
few | TRBJ2-3 | TRBV5-4 | . | CASSFRETDTQYF | TGTGCCAGCAGCTTCCGGGAGACAGATACGCAGTATTTT
few | TRBJ1-5 | TRBV19 | . | CASSISRGTQPQHF | TGTGCCAGTAGTATAAGCAGGGGTACCCAGCCCCAGCATTTT
. | TRBJ2-2 | TRBV30 | TRBD1 | CAWSVRTGGGGELFF | TGTGCCTGGAGTGTTAGAACAGGGGGTGGCGGGGAGCTGTTTTTT
. | TRBJ2-1 | TRBV9 | TRBD2 | CASSVYPSGRAWSEQFF | TGTGCCAGCAGCGTATACCCCAGCGGGAGGGCCTGGAGTGAGCAGTTCTTC
few | TRBJ2-5 | TRBV7-2 | TRBD1 | CASGSGTGGGKTQYF | TGTGCCAGCGGATCCGGGACAGGGGGCGGGAAGACCCAGTACTTC
. | TRBJ1-2 | TRBV14 | . | CASSQVSYGYTF | TGTGCCAGCAGCCAAGTTAGTTATGGCTACACCTTC
. | TRBJ2-5 | TRBV5-1 | TRBD2 | CASSFGTRQETQYF | TGCGCCAGCAGCTTCGGGACTAGGCAAGAGACCCAGTACTTC
few | TRBJ2-1 | TRBV29-1 | TRBD1 | CSVVRGHSYNEQFF | TGCAGCGTTGTCAGGGGGCACTCCTACAATGAGCAGTTCTTC
. | TRBJ1-2 | TRBV30 | . | CAWSVQGSYGYTF | TGTGCCTGGAGTGTACAGGGAAGCTATGGCTACACCTTC
. | TRBJ2-3 | TRBV5-4 | . | CASSLGGSDTQYF | TGTGCCAGCAGCTTGGGGGGCTCAGATACGCAGTATTTT
. | TRBJ2-4 | TRBV5-6 | TRBD1 | CASSNRDRVEIQYF | TGTGCCAGCAGCAACCGGGACAGGGTGGAGATTCAGTACTTC
. | TRBJ1-2 | TRBV5-1 | TRBD1 | CASSLSRQGYGYTF | TGCGCCAGCAGCTTGTCCAGACAGGGCTATGGCTACACCTTC
. | TRBJ2-7 | TRBV27 | TRBD1 | CASSLSKFRKWGQGFYEQYF | TGTGCCAGCAGTTTATCCAAGTTTCGTAAGTGGGGACAGGGATTCTACGAGCAGTACTTC
once | TRBJ2-7 | TRBV5-6 | . | CASSRAGIYEQYF | TGTGCCAGCAGCCGGGCGGGGATCTACGAGCAGTACTTC
. | TRBJ1-1 | TRBV2 | TRBD1 | CASSGTGRDTEAFF | TGTGCCAGCAGTGGGACAGGGAGGGACACTGAAGCTTTCTTT
. | TRBJ1-6 | TRBV7-2 | . | CASSPGSYNSPLHF | TGTGCCAGCAGCCCCGGGAGCTATAATTCACCCCTCCACTTT
. | TRBJ2-5 | TRBV12-5 | . | CASGLAVSGTQYF | TGTGCTAGTGGTTTGGCAGTCTCGGGGACCCAGTACTTC